This TCR beta chain emerged from a study of siplizumab effects on memory and regulatory T cells. Study-wide results and caveats: Siplizumab conditions gave an average of 68.8% Treg-derived mappable alloreactive CD4+ clones, versus about 30% for controls. Only a minority of proliferating CD4+ or CD8+ clones had an assignable naive or memory phenotype, with roughly 75-95% lacking one. Naive T cells apparently outstripped memory cells in diversity and seemed major alloresponse contributors.

Points on this clone: Its antigen is not known.

CDR1 MNHEY and CDR2 SMNVEV come from the germline V gene (reference sequence). The trim removed 3 bases at V and 6 bases at J, leaving 13 bases unmatched. CDR3 length: 17 residues. The assay looked at 80,000 to 100,000 TCR templates in each sample. TCRdb's table, derived via immunoSEQ multiplex PCR, lists solely in-frame clones and lacks some. The data show 55,000 to 70,000 clones, approximately 93% seen once. The TCR originated in a human donor in good health. Material for sequencing was CD8+ T cells sorted from blood. V is TRBV27 and J is TRBJ2-1; 8 nucleotides agree with TRBD2. DNA of the CDR3: TGTGCCAGCAGTTTGATTTTTGCGGGACTAGACTTCAATGAGCAGTTCTTC. This encodes CASSLIFAGLDFNEQFF.